These 20 T cell receptor beta chains were all obtained from the same sample, sequenced in a study of coeliac disease (dated by TCRdb to between 2020 and 2023). The library was built by means of the immunoSEQ multiplex PCR assay. Not all clones reach the TCRdb copy of this immuneACCESS table, which keeps in-frame sequences only. Checked studies attribute under half of the gap to unresolved V genes and leave the rest unexplained. This sample is represented by thousands of clones; approximately 72% of them were singletons. Approximately 6.4% of the sample is taken by the ten largest. The sample was lamina propria lymphocytes from the gut. The cell subset or site label corresponds to: lamina propria cell (LPC) fraction of small intestinal biopsy. The receptors were gathered from a man aged 50 to 59 with active celiac disease.

This chain joins TRBV2 and TRBJ2-5; 10 nucleotides agree with TRBD2. Germline assignment: CDR1 SNHLY and CDR2 FYNNEI. Unmatched junction bases numbered 8, after V lost 3 bases and J lost 1 base. CDR3 size: 17 residues. CDR3 in amino acids: CASSEEPSGGTQETQYF. DNA for the CDR3: TGTGCCAGCAGTGAGGAGCCTAGCGGGGGCACCCAAGAGACCCAGTACTTC.

This clone was picked up a small number of times. J is TRBJ2-1 and V is TRBV30; D not certain. Germline CDR1 and CDR2: GTSNPN and SVGIG (reference sequence). The CDR3 sequence is 15 residues long. V lost 7 bases and J 2 bases, leaving 18 bases between the germline ends. The CDR3 nucleotides are TGTGCCTCAAGCCTTGGGCTCGCAGCCTACAATGAGCAGTTCTTC. Translation: CASSLGLAAYNEQFF.

The V gene is TRBV6-6, the J gene TRBJ1-2; the match to TRBD1 covers 9 bases. Germline CDR1 reads MNHNY; CDR2 reads SVGAGI (reference sequence). The junction had 10 bases not matched to a gene; V was cut back by 5 bases and J by 6 bases. The CDR3 loop spans 15 amino acids. The CDR3 here is CASSPSVGQGHGYTF. Written as DNA, the CDR3 is TGTGCCAGCAGTCCATCGGTGGGACAGGGACATGGCTACACCTTC.

The J gene is TRBJ1-1, the V gene TRBV15, with D tentatively TRBD1 (5 bases). Trimming stripped 2 bases from V and 0 bases from J, with 10 bases between. The CDR3 is made up of 15 amino acids. The V gene's germline CDR1 is LNHNV and CDR2 YYDKDF (reference sequence). The chain's CDR3 is CATSRSLTVNTEAFF. Written as DNA, the CDR3 is TGTGCCACCAGCAGAAGCCTGACAGTGAACACTGAAGCTTTCTTT.

As for this clone: One junction end disagrees with the germline gene, perhaps due to a read error. The J gene is TRBJ1-2, the V gene TRBV5-4; no reliable D call. CDR3 length: 14 residues. CDR1 and CDR2 (germline): SGHNT, YYREEE (reference sequence). CDR3 DNA: TGTGCCAGCAGCTTGGCGGTGTACCAGGTTGGCTACCCCTTC. It translates to CASSLAVYQVGYPF.

The chain combines TRBV11-2 with TRBJ1-4; 10 bases map to TRBD1. This CDR3 has 15 residues. Germline trimming cut 5 bases from V and 7 bases from J; bases unmatched to any gene: 7. Germline CDR1 reads SGHAT; CDR2 reads FQNNGV. CDR3 protein: CASSTRTGGSEKLFF. DNA of the CDR3: TGTGCCAGCAGCACCCGGACAGGGGGATCTGAAAAACTGTTTTTT.

This chain links TRBV12-5 with TRBJ1-3; D not certain. Germline assignment: CDR1 LGHNT and CDR2 FRNRAP. The CDR3 contains 15 residues. Trimming left V 1 base short and J 7 bases short, with 14 bases between. CDR3 residues: CASGLEAGVSNTIYF. The CDR3 region has the DNA TGTGCTAGTGGTTTGGAAGCAGGTGTATCGAACACCATATATTTT. The full variable domain, rest sourced from reference TRBV12-5 and TRBJ1-3, is DARVTQTPRHKVTEMGQEVTMRCQPILGHNTVFWYRQTMMQGLELLAYFRNRAPLDDSGMPKDRFSAEMPDATLATLKIQPSEPRDSAVYFCASGLEAGVSNTIYFGEGSWLTVV.

This clone was seen more than once but under ten times. This chain joins TRBV6-1 and TRBJ1-4; 7 bases map to TRBD1. The CDR3 has 15 amino acids. Trimming removed 0 bases from V and 6 bases from J; junction bases left unmatched: 4. Germline V gives CDR1 MNHNS, CDR2 SASEGT. CDR3 amino acids: CASSEAKDRDEKLFF. DNA of the CDR3: TGTGCCAGCAGTGAAGCCAAAGACAGGGATGAAAAACTGTTTTTT.

This clone was seen only a few times. The V gene is TRBV4-1, the J gene TRBJ1-6; 7 positions match TRBD1. Germline CDR1 is MGHRA and CDR2 is YSYEKL. The CDR3 consists of 14 residues. V shed 4 bases, J shed 7 bases, and the junction held 4 bases outside the gene matches. The CDR3 loop is CASSRDSLNSPLHF. CDR3 coding DNA: TGCGCCAGCAGCCGGGACAGTTTAAATTCACCCCTCCACTTT.

This clone has only a few counts. This rearrangement joins TRBV7-2 to TRBJ2-2; D possibly corresponds to TRBD1 (5 bases). Trimming pared 5 bases from V and 6 bases from J, leaving 13 bases between. The CDR3 extends over 14 amino acids. The germline V gene has CDR1 SGHTA and CDR2 FQGNSA. The CDR3 here is CASSPSGRAGELFF. CDR3 bases: TGTGCCAGCAGCCCATCGGGCAGGGCCGGGGAGCTGTTTTTT.

The genes are TRBV6-5 and TRBJ1-5, with D possibly being TRBD1 (5 bases). V was pared by 5 bases and J by 0 bases, with 11 bases between. Germline values: CDR1 MNHEY, CDR2 SVGAGI. This CDR3 is 15 amino acids long. CDR3 region: CASSLPGNSNQPQHF. The CDR3 DNA follows: TGTGCCAGCAGTCTTCCAGGGAATAGCAATCAGCCCCAGCATTTT.

The rearrangement joins TRBV5-5 to TRBJ1-5, with TRBD1 identical over 9 bases. This CDR3 comprises 15 residues. Per germline, CDR1 SGHKS and CDR2 YYEKEE (reference sequence). V gave up 0 bases and J gave up 6 bases; unmatched junction bases: 4. In DNA form, the CDR3 reads TGTGCCAGCAGCTTGGGCGGGACAGGGATTCAGCCCCAGCATTTT. Translation: CASSLGGTGIQPQHF.

This clone showed up just once. The rearrangement uses TRBV5-4 and TRBJ2-1; 7 nucleotides align to TRBD1. The junction had 4 bases not matched to a gene; V was cut back by 0 bases and J by 4 bases. CDR3 length equals 15 residues. Germline values: CDR1 SGHNT, CDR2 YYREEE (reference sequence). The CDR3 DNA reads TGTGCCAGCAGCTTGGGCACAGGGGTTTACAATGAGCAGTTCTTC. Protein product: CASSLGTGVYNEQFF.

The chain links TRBV5-1 to TRBJ1-6; the D gene is possibly TRBD1 (5 bases). The CDR3 loop spans 14 amino acids. CDR1 SGHRS and CDR2 YFSETQ come from the germline V gene. Trimming took 0 bases from V and 5 from J, leaving 6 bases between them. The CDR3 protein is CASSLGQHNSPLHF. CDR3 in DNA: TGCGCCAGCAGCTTGGGACAGCATAATTCACCCCTCCACTTT.

The gene calls are TRBV2 and TRBJ1-4; D perhaps matches TRBD1 (5 bases). This CDR3 has 14 residues. V lost 7 bases to trimming and J lost 8 bases, with 17 bases between them. Looked up from germline, CDR1 is SNHLY and CDR2 is FYNNEI. CDR3 amino acids: CASTRRGTDEKLFF. The CDR3 DNA is TGTGCCAGCACCCGGAGGGGAACGGACGAAAAACTGTTTTTT.

This chain connects TRBV7-3 to TRBJ2-7, with 10 bases that match TRBD1. Germline-derived CDR1 and CDR2 are SGHTA and FQGTGA. After removal of 4 bases from V and 5 bases from J, the junction contained 8 bases not matched to a gene. The CDR3 length is 15 residues. CDR3 residues: CASSSTPGQGNEQYF. Here the CDR3 DNA reads TGTGCCAGCAGCTCGACCCCGGGACAGGGGAACGAGCAGTACTTC.

This clone was seen only once. This chain joins TRBV29-1 and TRBJ2-7, with 9 bases aligning to TRBD1. Losses at the gene ends were 5 bases for V and 3 bases for J; bases not matched to a gene: 5. CDR1 and CDR2 from the germline V gene are SQVTM and ANQGSEA. This CDR3 has 13 amino acids. The CDR3 DNA reads as TGCAGCGTTCGTTCGGACAGGGGCTACGAGCAGTACTTC. Translation: CSVRSDRGYEQYF.

The rearrangement joins TRBV5-1 to TRBJ2-7, with 13 bases identical to TRBD2. V lost 2 bases and J lost 0; bases outside the gene matches: 2. Germline-derived CDR1 and CDR2 are SGHRS and YFSETQ. The CDR3 totals 16 residues. The CDR3 region has the DNA TGCGCCAGCAGCTTCGGACTAGCGGGGGCCTCCTACGAGCAGTACTTC. Its translation is CASSFGLAGASYEQYF.

The chain recombines TRBV11-2 with TRBJ2-5; possibly TRBD2 for D (5 bases). CDR1 is SGHAT, CDR2 FQNNGV, per germline. This CDR3 spans 16 amino acids. With 8 bases removed from V and 1 base from J, the gap between germline ends came to 20 bases. This chain's CDR3 is CASEGQAAFSQETQYF. CDR3 nucleotides: TGTGCCAGCGAAGGGCAAGCGGCTTTTTCCCAAGAGACCCAGTACTTC.

This chain uses TRBV7-9 with TRBJ1-6; the match to TRBD1 covers 11 bases. The V segment lost 1 base and the J segment 10 bases; nucleotides outside the gene matches: 3. The CDR3 extends over 15 amino acids. CDR1 is SEHNR, CDR2 FQNEAQ, per germline (reference sequence). CDR3 sequence reads: CASSLEGTGGSPLHF. The CDR3, as DNA: TGTGCCAGCAGCTTAGAGGGGACAGGGGGATCACCCCTCCACTTT.